The 25 T cell receptor beta chains below all came from one sample that was sequenced in a study of beta chain features in type 1 diabetes. As every portion of the isolated RNA was reverse transcribed, the sequencing read expressed TCRB transcripts. Clones were sequenced by immunoSEQ multiplex PCR, and TCRdb holds only the in-frame ones, with some missing. Of around 14,000 clones listed, 76% are singletons. These receptors have no known antigen. General study findings and limits: Researchers report that Type 1 diabetes patients had moderately but significantly shorter TCRB CDR3s across all four CD4+ subsets.

Sequenced input: stem cell memory CD4+ T cells from blood. The receptors derive from a woman aged 18 to 35 with type 1 diabetes.

The chain recombines TRBV18 with TRBJ1-2; TRBD1 matches 7 bases. Germline values: CDR1 KGHSH, CDR2 LQKENI. The CDR3 covers 14 residues. After removal of 3 bases from V and 6 bases from J, the junction contained 7 bases not matched to a gene. CDR3 nucleotide sequence: TGTGCCAGCTCACCCCTGGACAGGCGGGATGGCTACACCTTC. As protein: CASSPLDRRDGYTF.

A single count supports this clone. The V gene is TRBV5-4, the J gene TRBJ2-2; 7 bases fit TRBD2. Germline V CDR1 and CDR2: SGHNT, YYREEE (reference sequence). The CDR3 is made up of 15 amino acids. V was pared by 4 bases and J by 7 bases, with 10 bases of the junction left unmatched. CDR3 loop: CASSQGLSGGGELFF. The CDR3 coding sequence is TGTGCCAGCAGCCAGGGACTTTCGGGGGGCGGGGAGCTGTTTTTT.

The rearrangement joins TRBV5-6 to TRBJ2-1, with D perhaps matching TRBD2 (5 bases). CDR3 length equals 17 residues. The ends were cut back, 1 base at V and 0 bases at J, with 14 bases in the middle. From germline, CDR1 is SGHDT and CDR2 YYEEEE. For the CDR3, the DNA is TGTGCCAGCAGCTTGAGGTTAGCGCACCACTCCTACAATGAGCAGTTCTTC. This translates into CASSLRLAHHSYNEQFF.

The chain combines TRBV27 with TRBJ1-1; no reliable D call. Germline CDR1 reads MNHEY; CDR2 reads SMNVEV (reference sequence). V lost 2 bases, J lost 7 bases, and 5 bases lay in between. The CDR3 length is 11 residues. The CDR3 DNA reads TGTGCCAGCAGTTTAAGAGGTGAAGCTTTCTTT. This codes for CASSLRGEAFF.

The CDR3 bases are TGTGCCACCAGCAGATCTTACTCGGATACGCAGTATTTT. Translation gives CATSRSYSDTQYF. This rearrangement joins TRBV15 to TRBJ2-3; no reliable D call. V was shortened by 2 bases and J by 6 bases, with 9 bases between the two germline ends. Germline CDR1 is LNHNV and CDR2 is YYDKDF (reference sequence). The CDR3 is 13 amino acids.

As to this clone: This CDR3 is missing its conserved last phenylalanine or tryptophan, likely due to a read error. The limits of the CDR3 on the DNA are not certain, so only TCRdb's listed CDR3 is given. The V call is TRBV6-1, the J call TRBJ2-7; whether TRBD2, the table's D call, matches the DNA was not checked. From its first to its last residue, the CDR3 has 13 amino acids. Germline V gene data show CDR1 as MNHNS and CDR2 as SASEGT. CDR3 region: CASSLRGEGGMAI.

The chain recombines TRBV7-9 with TRBJ1-2; 7 bases match TRBD1. Trimming at V came to 11 bases and at J to 8 bases, leaving 20 bases not matched to a gene. The germline V gene has CDR1 SEHNR and CDR2 FQNEAQ (reference sequence). The CDR3 contains 15 residues. CDR3 sequence reads: CACPPRDSGLAGYTF. CDR3 bases: TGTGCCTGTCCCCCCCGGGACAGTGGTCTAGCCGGCTACACCTTC. Variable domain in full (rest from reference TRBV7-9 and TRBJ1-2): DTGVSQNPRHKITKRGQNVTFRCDPISEHNRLYWYRQTLGQGPEFLTYFQNEAQLEKSRLLSDRFSAERPKGSFSTLEIQRTEQGDSAMYLCACPPRDSGLAGYTFGSGTRLTVV.

This chain uses TRBV7-2 with TRBJ2-2; D gene ambiguous. V shed 5 bases and J shed 3 bases, with 10 bases lying between them. The length of the CDR3 is 14 residues. The germline gives CDR1 SGHTA, CDR2 FQGNSA. The CDR3 is CASSPYLDTGELFF. The CDR3 DNA is TGTGCCAGCAGCCCATACTTGGACACCGGGGAGCTGTTTTTT.

This clone was seen a handful of times. Relative to the germline gene, one junction end is altered; a read error may explain this. This rearrangement joins TRBV7-2 to TRBJ2-5; TRBD1 might be the D (6 bases). CDR1 SGHTA and CDR2 FQGNSA come from the germline V gene. The CDR3 extends over 12 amino acids. The DNA for the CDR3 is TGTGCCAGCAGCTTAACAGGGACAAGGTCCGACTTC. As protein: CASSLTGTRSDF.

The rearrangement joins TRBV18 to TRBJ1-5; 7 bases are a match to TRBD1. Germline loops: CDR1 KGHSH, CDR2 LQKENI. The CDR3 consists of 14 residues. The V gene end was trimmed by 4 bases and the J gene end by 5 bases; junction bases not matched to a gene: 5. CDR3 in amino acids: CASSQQGSDQPQHF. CDR3 sequence (DNA): TGTGCCAGCTCACAACAGGGGAGCGATCAGCCCCAGCATTTT.

The chain's CDR3 is CASSPPYVLASAAKSYNEQFF. The DNA of the CDR3 is TGTGCCAGCAGTCCCCCTTATGTATTAGCCAGTGCGGCCAAGTCATACAATGAGCAGTTCTTC. The chain couples TRBV28 to TRBJ2-1; D is unresolved. The CDR3 length is 21 residues. V was clipped by 5 bases and J by 4 bases, with 33 bases between them. Germline V CDR1 and CDR2: MDHEN, SYDVKM.

This chain joins TRBV19 and TRBJ1-5; 7 nucleotides align to TRBD1. Per the germline V gene, CDR1 is LNHDA and CDR2 is SQIVND (reference sequence). CDR3 length equals 15 residues. The J segment lost 0 bases and the V segment lost 5 bases, leaving 4 bases of the junction unmatched. The CDR3 spells CASSWDSYSNQPQHF. In nucleotides, the CDR3 is TGTGCCAGTAGTTGGGACAGTTATAGCAATCAGCCCCAGCATTTT.

This clone has only a few counts. The chain uses TRBV4-1 and TRBJ1-1; the match to TRBD1 covers 9 bases. After removal of 4 bases from V and 4 bases from J, the junction contained 7 bases not matched to a gene. The CDR3 has 15 residues. The germline CDR1 and CDR2 sequences are MGHRA and YSYEKL. The CDR3 protein is CASSLIGQGRTEAFF. The CDR3 nucleotides are TGCGCCAGCAGCCTAATAGGACAGGGGCGCACTGAAGCTTTCTTT.

The chain recombines TRBV11-1 with TRBJ2-7; TRBD2 aligns across 13 bases. This CDR3 contains 16 residues. After removal of 4 bases from V and 6 bases from J, the junction contained 9 bases not matched to a gene. Germline-derived CDR1 and CDR2 are SGHAT and FQDESV (reference sequence). CDR3 coding DNA: TGTGCCAGCAGCTCCGGACTAGCGGGAGTTTACGGCGAGCAGTACTTC. It codes for CASSSGLAGVYGEQYF.

J is TRBJ2-6 and V is TRBV5-1, with D uncertain. This CDR3 is 14 amino acids long. CDR1 is SGHRS and CDR2 is YFSETQ in the germline V gene. Trimming shortened V by 3 bases and J by 0 bases, and 4 bases separated the two germline ends. CDR3 protein: CASSSNSGANVLTF. In DNA, the CDR3 is TGCGCCAGCAGCTCCAACTCTGGGGCCAACGTCCTGACTTTC.

J is TRBJ2-4 and V is TRBV7-2; TRBD2 aligns across 9 bases. Losses at the gene ends were 4 bases for V and 0 bases for J; bases not matched to a gene: 13. The CDR3 runs 19 residues. Germline V gene lookup returns CDR1 SGHTA and CDR2 FQGNSA. The CDR3 protein is CASSSILAGAYLAKNIQYF. CDR3 nucleotides: TGTGCCAGCAGCTCTATCTTAGCGGGGGCCTACTTAGCCAAAAACATTCAGTACTTC.

The genes are TRBV28 and TRBJ1-1; D not resolved. The CDR3 spans 14 residues. Germline V gene data show CDR1 as MDHEN and CDR2 as SYDVKM. Trimming removed 2 bases from V and 2 bases from J, with 9 bases in between. The CDR3 loop is CASSLRRGNTEAFF. The CDR3 DNA sequence: TGTGCCAGCAGTTTAAGGCGGGGAAACACTGAAGCTTTCTTT.

The rearrangement links TRBV6-6 to TRBJ2-7; 11 nucleotides line up with TRBD2. This CDR3 region has 14 residues. The germline V gene has CDR1 MNHNY and CDR2 SVGAGI (reference sequence). After removal of 5 bases from V and 2 bases from J, the junction contained 2 bases not matched to a gene. CDR3 bases: TGTGCCAGCAGTGGGACTAGCGGAGCCTACGAGCAGTACTTC. Protein: CASSGTSGAYEQYF.

The chain has TRBV12-5 and TRBJ2-1; no reliable D call. Looked up from germline, CDR1 is LGHNT and CDR2 is FRNRAP. V dropped 2 bases and J dropped 1 base, with 12 bases sitting between them. This CDR3 region has 16 residues. CDR3 loop: CASGLIVEASYNEQFF. CDR3 sequence (DNA): TGTGCTAGTGGTTTGATTGTAGAGGCGTCCTACAATGAGCAGTTCTTC.

The chain is built from TRBV5-1 and TRBJ2-3; no firm D call. The V and J ends lost 5 bases and 0 bases respectively, with 7 bases between them. The length of the CDR3 is 13 residues. Germline V gene data show CDR1 as SGHRS and CDR2 as YFSETQ. This CDR3 reads CASSETSTDTQYF. In DNA, the CDR3 is TGCGCCAGCAGTGAAACTAGCACAGATACGCAGTATTTT.

This clone has only one observation. The chain employs TRBV19 and TRBJ1-2; 7 positions agree with TRBD1. CDR1 is LNHDA and CDR2 is SQIVND in the germline V gene (reference sequence). The J segment lost 3 bases and the V segment lost 4 bases, leaving 8 bases of the junction unmatched. The CDR3 runs 15 residues. CDR3 nucleotides: TGTGCCAGTAGTACTTCGGGACAGCCTTACTATGGCTACACCTTC. Its translation is CASSTSGQPYYGYTF.

This rearrangement joins TRBV28 to TRBJ2-5, with 13 bases that match TRBD2. The CDR3 has 14 residues. Germline CDR1 reads MDHEN; CDR2 reads SYDVKM. V dropped 5 bases and J dropped 11; count of bases not matched to a gene: 8. CDR3 in amino acids: CASSPGLAGARQYF. The DNA of the CDR3 is TGTGCCAGCAGTCCCGGACTAGCGGGAGCCCGGCAGTACTTC. The full variable domain, with the rest looked up from reference TRBV28 and TRBJ2-5, is DVKVTQSSRYLVKRTGEKVFLECVQDMDHENMFWYRQDPGLGLRLIYFSYDVKMKEKGDIPEGYSVSREKKERFSLILESASTNQTSMYLCASSPGLAGARQYFGPGTRLLVL.

V usage is TRBV19 and J usage is TRBJ2-7; possibly TRBD2 for D (5 bases). Germline V gene sequence: CDR1 LNHDA, CDR2 SQIVND (reference sequence). V was trimmed by 5 bases and J by 3 bases, leaving 11 bases between them. This CDR3 is 13 amino acids long. CDR3: CASSPSGYYEQYF. The CDR3 DNA is TGTGCCAGTAGTCCATCGGGGTACTACGAGCAGTACTTC.

This clone was counted between two and nine times. V is TRBV2 and J is TRBJ1-1; 9 positions match TRBD1. This CDR3 contains 15 residues. Per the germline V gene, CDR1 is SNHLY and CDR2 is FYNNEI. J gave up 4 bases and V 6 bases, and 9 bases lay outside the gene matches. CDR3 bases: TGTGCCAGCAGCGAACAGGGGGCGCAGATCACTGAAGCTTTCTTT. Translated, it gives CASSEQGAQITEAFF.

This chain links TRBV28 with TRBJ1-1; weak D call: TRBD1 (6 bases). Trimming shortened V by 5 bases and J by 3 bases, and 13 bases separated the two germline ends. The CDR3 has 14 amino acids. Looked up from germline, CDR1 is MDHEN and CDR2 is SYDVKM. DNA of the CDR3: TGTGCCAGCAGTCTTGGACAGCGATACACTGAAGCTTTCTTT. Amino acid sequence: CASSLGQRYTEAFF.